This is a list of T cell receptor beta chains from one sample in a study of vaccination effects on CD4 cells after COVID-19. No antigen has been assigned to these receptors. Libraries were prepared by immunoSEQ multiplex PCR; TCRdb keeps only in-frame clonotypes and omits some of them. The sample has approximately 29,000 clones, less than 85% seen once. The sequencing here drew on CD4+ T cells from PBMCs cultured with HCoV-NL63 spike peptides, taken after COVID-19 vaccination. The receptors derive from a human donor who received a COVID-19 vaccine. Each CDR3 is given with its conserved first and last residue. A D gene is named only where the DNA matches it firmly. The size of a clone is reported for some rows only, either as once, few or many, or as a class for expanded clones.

CDR3 protein: CAISELEGYEQFF; CDR3 DNA: TGTGCCATCAGTGAGCTCGAGGGGTATGAGCAGTTCTTC; D gene: -; V gene: TRBV10-3; clone size: -; J gene: TRBJ2-1
CDR3 protein: CASSLDGYTEAFF; CDR3 DNA: TGTGCCAGCAGCTTAGACGGGTACACTGAAGCTTTCTTT; D gene: -; V gene: TRBV11-2; clone size: -; J gene: TRBJ1-1
CDR3 protein: CASSERQGPYGYTF; CDR3 DNA: TGTGCCAGCAGTGAACGACAGGGACCCTATGGCTACACCTTC; D gene: TRBD1; V gene: TRBV6-1; clone size: few; J gene: TRBJ1-2
CDR3 protein: CASSIRTSGAYNEQFF; CDR3 DNA: TGTGCCAGTAGCATCAGGACTAGCGGGGCATACAATGAGCAGTTCTTC; D gene: TRBD2; V gene: TRBV19; clone size: -; J gene: TRBJ2-1
CDR3 protein: CASSGLTGGASATEAFF; CDR3 DNA: TGTGCCAGCAGCGGCTTAACAGGGGGCGCATCGGCCACTGAAGCTTTCTTT; D gene: TRBD1; V gene: TRBV7-6; clone size: few; J gene: TRBJ1-1
CDR3 protein: CACTQSSYNEQFF; CDR3 DNA: TGTGCCTGTACGCAAAGCTCCTACAATGAGCAGTTCTTC; D gene: -; V gene: TRBV30; clone size: -; J gene: TRBJ2-1
CDR3 protein: CASSYRTDTEAFF; CDR3 DNA: TGCGCCAGCAGTTACCGGACCGACACTGAAGCTTTCTTT; D gene: -; V gene: TRBV10-1; clone size: -; J gene: TRBJ1-1
CDR3 protein: CASSFSIVGQGEAFF; CDR3 DNA: TGTGCCAGCAGCTTTAGTATAGTGGGACAGGGTGAAGCTTTCTTT; D gene: TRBD1; V gene: TRBV5-5; clone size: -; J gene: TRBJ1-1
CDR3 protein: CASRKGENTEAFF; CDR3 DNA: TGTGCCAGCAGGAAAGGGGAGAACACTGAAGCTTTCTTT; D gene: -; V gene: TRBV6-6; clone size: -; J gene: TRBJ1-1
CDR3 protein: CASSPQGLEAGADTQYF; CDR3 DNA: TGCGCCAGCAGCCCCCAGGGATTAGAAGCGGGAGCAGATACGCAGTATTTT; D gene: TRBD2; V gene: TRBV4-1; clone size: -; J gene: TRBJ2-3
CDR3 protein: CASSKVGPDYEQYF; CDR3 DNA: TGTGCCAGCAGCAAAGTGGGGCCGGACTACGAGCAGTACTTC; D gene: -; V gene: TRBV21-1; clone size: -; J gene: TRBJ2-7
CDR3 protein: CASSHHWGGGTVEQYF; CDR3 DNA: TGTGCCAGCAGCCACCACTGGGGCGGGGGGACCGTCGAGCAGTACTTC; D gene: TRBD2; V gene: TRBV3-1/TRBV3-2; clone size: -; J gene: TRBJ2-7
CDR3 protein: CATRTFRGGEHKDTQYF; CDR3 DNA: TGTGCCACCAGGACATTCAGGGGGGGAGAACACAAAGATACGCAGTATTTT; D gene: -; V gene: TRBV24-1; clone size: few; J gene: TRBJ2-3
CDR3 protein: CASSQPGDYGYTF; CDR3 DNA: TGTGCCAGCAGCCAACCGGGGGACTATGGCTACACCTTC; D gene: -; V gene: TRBV5-6; clone size: -; J gene: TRBJ1-2
CDR3 protein: CASSTQGVFSYGYTF; CDR3 DNA: TGTGCCAGCAGCACCCAGGGGGTCTTCTCCTATGGCTACACCTTC; D gene: TRBD1; V gene: TRBV5-6; clone size: -; J gene: TRBJ1-2
CDR3 protein: CASVGGPVWTNYGYTF; CDR3 DNA: TGTGCCAGTGTCGGAGGGCCGGTTTGGACAAACTATGGCTACACCTTC; D gene: -; V gene: TRBV19; clone size: -; J gene: TRBJ1-2
CDR3 protein: CASSVLAGGTDTQYF; CDR3 DNA: TGTGCCAGCAGCGTCCTAGCGGGGGGGACAGATACGCAGTATTTT; D gene: TRBD2; V gene: TRBV9; clone size: -; J gene: TRBJ2-3
CDR3 protein: CASSQDGGVSGNTIYF; CDR3 DNA: TGCGCCAGCAGCCAAGATGGGGGGGTCTCTGGAAACACCATATATTTT; D gene: -; V gene: TRBV4-1; clone size: -; J gene: TRBJ1-3
CDR3 protein: CASSPSQRGGLLF; CDR3 DNA: TGTGCCAGCAGCCCCTCGCAGCGGGGGGGCCTACTCTTC; D gene: TRBD2; V gene: TRBV12-3/TRBV12-4; clone size: -; J gene: TRBJ2-1
CDR3 protein: CASSLQGDTQYF; CDR3 DNA: TGTGCCAGCAGCTTACAGGGAGATACGCAGTATTTT; D gene: -; V gene: TRBV7-9; clone size: -; J gene: TRBJ2-3
CDR3 protein: CASSERLGTGTGELFF; CDR3 DNA: TGCGCCAGCAGTGAACGGCTAGGTACTGGGACCGGGGAGCTGTTTTTT; D gene: -; V gene: TRBV10-2; clone size: -; J gene: TRBJ2-2